These 13 T cell receptor beta chains were all obtained from the same sample, sequenced in a study of CD8+CD57+ T cells in acquired aplastic anemia. Profiling that covered TCR beta VDJ and CDR3 relied on genomic DNA as its template. From the reads, TCRdb called clonotypes with MiXCR, one entry per CDR3 protein. The data show around 180,000 distinct CDR3 sequences, roughly 63% seen once. Sequencing was done on a sample of sorted CD4+, CD8+, or CD8+CD57+ T cells (not recorded which) from PBMCs. All receptors come from a human donor in good health.

This clonotype has a handful of counts. The gene calls are TRBV7-8 and TRBJ2-7; 9 bases are shared with TRBD1. After removal of 2 bases from V and 0 bases from J, the junction contained 2 bases not matched to a gene. Germline V lookup: CDR1 SGHVS, CDR2 FQNEAQ. The CDR3 runs to 15 residues. The DNA of the CDR3 is TGTGCCAGCAGCTTAACGGACAGGGGCTCCTACGAGCAGTACTTC. Translated: CASSLTDRGSYEQYF.

The chain carries TRBV7-8 and TRBJ2-7, with 8 bases matching TRBD2. V lost 8 bases, J lost 7 bases, and 13 bases stayed unmatched. The CDR3 runs 14 residues. Germline V gives CDR1 SGHVS, CDR2 FQNEAQ. The DNA for the CDR3 is TGTGCCAGCCATGAATCAGCGGGAGCGGGAGAGCAGTACTTC. This encodes CASHESAGAGEQYF.

Concerning this clonotype itself: The junction shows a germline mismatch at one end, possibly a read error. V usage is TRBV20-1 and J usage is TRBJ2-1; D is unresolved. This CDR3 region has 11 residues. In germline, CDR1 is DFQATT, CDR2 SNEGSKA (reference sequence). This CDR3 is CSGGNYNEQLF. CDR3 bases: TGCAGTGGGGGTAACTACAATGAGCAGCTCTTC.

The V and J genes are TRBV10-2 and TRBJ1-2, with D perhaps TRBD1 (5 bases). The V end was cut by 2 bases, the J end by 6 bases, with 13 bases between. Germline CDR1 reads WSHSY; CDR2 reads SAAADI. The CDR3 spans 14 residues. The CDR3 is CASSESGTPDGYTF. The CDR3 DNA reads as TGCGCCAGCAGTGAGAGTGGGACCCCGGATGGCTACACCTTC.

Comments on this clonotype: This may arise from a read error, as a much more abundant clone is one base away. This chain connects TRBV12-5 to TRBJ2-1; D not certain. CDR1 and CDR2 from the germline V gene are LGHNT and FRNRAP. The V gene lost 5 bases and the J gene lost 9 bases, with 17 bases spanning the gap. The CDR3 length is 14 residues. The CDR3 reads CASGPPPVNSEQFF. The DNA for the CDR3 is TGTGCTAGTGGTCCTCCCCCCGTTAACAGTGAGCAGTTCTTC.

The gene calls are TRBV5-1 and TRBJ1-1, with 7 bases that match TRBD1. The CDR3 runs 14 residues. Germline CDR1 SGHRS, CDR2 YFSETQ. Losses at the gene ends were 0 bases for V and 4 bases for J; bases not matched to a gene: 3. CDR3 in amino acids: CASSLDRGFTEAFF. The CDR3 DNA sequence: TGCGCCAGCAGCTTGGACAGGGGTTTCACTGAAGCTTTCTTT.

The chain joins TRBV12-3 or TRBV12-4 to TRBJ1-2, with TRBD1 identical over 9 bases. Trimming cost V 5 bases and J 8 bases; bases outside gene matches: 9. There are 14 residues in the CDR3. This CDR3 is CASSHRDRVGGYTF. The DNA of the CDR3 is TGTGCCAGCAGTCACCGGGACAGGGTCGGAGGCTACACCTTC.

The chain joins TRBV4-2 to TRBJ2-3; 10 bases line up with TRBD2. J gave up 4 bases and V 4 bases, and 5 bases lay outside the gene matches. This CDR3 contains 15 residues. The V gene's germline CDR1 is LGHNA and CDR2 YNFKEQ. The chain's CDR3 is CASSPAGGPPDTQYF. CDR3 in DNA: TGTGCCAGCAGCCCAGCGGGAGGGCCCCCAGATACGCAGTATTTT.

The count of this clonotype is one. This chain connects TRBV2 to TRBJ1-6, with 7 nucleotides matching TRBD1. The CDR3 loop spans 15 amino acids. The germline gives CDR1 SNHLY, CDR2 FYNNEI. The junction had 6 bases not matched to a gene; V was cut back by 3 bases and J by 7 bases. The CDR3 sequence: CASSEEQGVNSPLHF. The CDR3 bases are TGTGCCAGCAGTGAGGAGCAGGGGGTCAATTCACCCCTCCACTTT.

The chain recombines TRBV29-1 with TRBJ2-1; TRBD2 might be the D (5 bases). The CDR3 length is 14 residues. In germline, CDR1 is SQVTM, CDR2 ANQGSEA. Between the trimmed V and J ends, which lost 6 bases and 1 base, there was a span of 13 bases. CDR3 nucleotides: TGCAGCGTCCATAAAGGACTTTCCTACAATGAGCAGTTCTTC. As protein: CSVHKGLSYNEQFF.

The chain uses TRBV7-9 and TRBJ1-2, with a weak D call TRBD1 (6 bases). From germline, CDR1 is SEHNR and CDR2 FQNEAQ (reference sequence). This CDR3 has 15 amino acids. The V gene lost 2 bases and the J gene lost 7 bases, with 17 bases spanning the gap. CDR3 DNA sequence: TGTGCCAGCAGCTTAAAAGGCAGGGGCCGTAGTGGCTACACCTTC. This translates into CASSLKGRGRSGYTF.

J is TRBJ1-5 and V is TRBV20-1; D gene ambiguous. This CDR3 has 13 amino acids. Germline V gene sequence: CDR1 DFQATT, CDR2 SNEGSKA (reference sequence). V shed 3 bases and J shed 6 bases, with 12 bases lying between them. The CDR3 protein is CSARVPGSQPQHF. The CDR3 DNA reads as TGCAGTGCTAGGGTACCGGGGAGTCAGCCCCAGCATTTT.

The V gene is TRBV20-1, the J gene TRBJ2-3, with D possibly TRBD2 on 6 matching bases. V dropped 5 bases and J dropped 6 bases, with 12 bases sitting between them. CDR1 is DFQATT and CDR2 is SNEGSKA in the germline V gene (reference sequence). This CDR3 region has 12 residues. This chain's CDR3 is CSAERARDTQYF. The CDR3 bases are TGCAGTGCTGAGCGGGCCAGGGATACGCAGTATTTT.